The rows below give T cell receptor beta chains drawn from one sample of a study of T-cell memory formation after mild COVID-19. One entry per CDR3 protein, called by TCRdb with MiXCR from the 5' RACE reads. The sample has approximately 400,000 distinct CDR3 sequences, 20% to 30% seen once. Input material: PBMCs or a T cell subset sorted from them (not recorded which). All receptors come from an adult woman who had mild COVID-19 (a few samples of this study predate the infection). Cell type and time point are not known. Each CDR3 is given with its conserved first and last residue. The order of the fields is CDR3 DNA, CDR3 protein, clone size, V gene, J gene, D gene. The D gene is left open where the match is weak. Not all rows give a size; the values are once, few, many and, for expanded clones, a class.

cdr3_nt: TGCGCCAGCAGCCAAGATCCAGGACCTAACACTGAAGCTTTCTTT; cdr3_aa: CASSQDPGPNTEAFF; clone_size: .; v_call: TRBV4-1; j_call: TRBJ1-1; d_call: .
cdr3_nt: TGTGCCACCAGTGCTCCGGGACTCCAAAACATTCAGTACTTC; cdr3_aa: CATSAPGLQNIQYF; clone_size: .; v_call: TRBV24-1; j_call: TRBJ2-4; d_call: .
cdr3_nt: TGTGCCAGCAGTGAAAGCCAGGGAACCTACAATGAGCAGTTCTTC; cdr3_aa: CASSESQGTYNEQFF; clone_size: once; v_call: TRBV2; j_call: TRBJ2-1; d_call: .
cdr3_nt: TGTGCCAGCAGCTTAGACGGGGGCCAGCCCCAGCATTTT; cdr3_aa: CASSLDGGQPQHF; clone_size: few; v_call: TRBV7-2; j_call: TRBJ1-5; d_call: .
cdr3_nt: TGTGCCACCAGCAGGGACAGGGAAGATGAAAAACTGTTTTTT; cdr3_aa: CATSRDREDEKLFF; clone_size: few; v_call: TRBV15; j_call: TRBJ1-4; d_call: TRBD1
cdr3_nt: TGTGCCAGCAGCGAGGACAGAACCTACGAGCAGTACTTC; cdr3_aa: CASSEDRTYEQYF; clone_size: few; v_call: TRBV7-9; j_call: TRBJ2-7; d_call: .
cdr3_nt: TGCAGCGGCCTAGCTCTCTACGCCGGGGAGCTGTTTTTT; cdr3_aa: CSGLALYAGELFF; clone_size: .; v_call: TRBV29-1; j_call: TRBJ2-2; d_call: .
cdr3_nt: TGTGCCAGCAGCGGCGGGAACTCCTACAATGAGCAGTTCTTC; cdr3_aa: CASSGGNSYNEQFF; clone_size: .; v_call: TRBV9; j_call: TRBJ2-1; d_call: .
cdr3_nt: TGTGCCAGCAGACTGGGACTAGCGGGAGTCTACGAGCAGTACTTC; cdr3_aa: CASRLGLAGVYEQYF; clone_size: .; v_call: TRBV6-2/TRBV6-3; j_call: TRBJ2-7; d_call: TRBD2
cdr3_nt: TGTGCCACCAATCCTACAAGCGGGAGAGGCGCCTACAATGAGCAGTTCTTC; cdr3_aa: CATNPTSGRGAYNEQFF; clone_size: few; v_call: TRBV24-1; j_call: TRBJ2-1; d_call: TRBD2
cdr3_nt: TGTGCCAGCAGTCCAATGACAGGGGGCTTTAGAGAGACCCAGTACTTC; cdr3_aa: CASSPMTGGFRETQYF; clone_size: .; v_call: TRBV25-1; j_call: TRBJ2-5; d_call: TRBD1
cdr3_nt: TGTGCCAGCAGCTTCGACAGGGAATCACCCCTCCACTTT; cdr3_aa: CASSFDRESPLHF; clone_size: few; v_call: TRBV7-2; j_call: TRBJ1-6; d_call: TRBD1
cdr3_nt: TGTGCCAGCAGCATCCGCCGGGCCCCCTACGAGCAGTACTTC; cdr3_aa: CASSIRRAPYEQYF; clone_size: few; v_call: TRBV5-5; j_call: TRBJ2-7; d_call: .
cdr3_nt: TGTGCCAGCATCATTGAGGGGGCTCCCACCGGGGAGCTGTTTTTT; cdr3_aa: CASIIEGAPTGELFF; clone_size: .; v_call: TRBV12-3/TRBV12-4; j_call: TRBJ2-2; d_call: TRBD1
cdr3_nt: TGTGCCAGCAGCCCCTACGTGCTTACAGGGCGGGAAGCTTTCTTT; cdr3_aa: CASSPYVLTGREAFF; clone_size: few; v_call: TRBV7-9; j_call: TRBJ1-1; d_call: .
cdr3_nt: TGTGCCAGCAGCTTTCCGGACACCGGGGAGCTGTTTTTT; cdr3_aa: CASSFPDTGELFF; clone_size: once; v_call: TRBV7-3; j_call: TRBJ2-2; d_call: .
cdr3_nt: TGTGCCAGCAGCCCTCCTACCTCGGCTGCCGCTTATGGCTACACCTTC; cdr3_aa: CASSPPTSAAAYGYTF; clone_size: few; v_call: TRBV7-8; j_call: TRBJ1-2; d_call: .
cdr3_nt: TGTGCCAGCAGGCGAGACAGGGGCTCTTCTGGAAACACCATATATTTT; cdr3_aa: CASRRDRGSSGNTIYF; clone_size: .; v_call: TRBV12-3/TRBV12-4; j_call: TRBJ1-3; d_call: TRBD1
cdr3_nt: TGTGCCAGCAGCCAAGATTTTGGCGGGGGGACATACGAGCAGTACTTC; cdr3_aa: CASSQDFGGGTYEQYF; clone_size: once; v_call: TRBV4-2; j_call: TRBJ2-7; d_call: TRBD2
cdr3_nt: TGTGCCAGCAGGAGCACAGGGGCGGGGGGCTACACCTTC; cdr3_aa: CASRSTGAGGYTF; clone_size: .; v_call: TRBV6-5; j_call: TRBJ1-2; d_call: TRBD1
cdr3_nt: TGTGCCATCAGTGGGGACAGCCTCTACGAGCAGTACTTC; cdr3_aa: CAISGDSLYEQYF; clone_size: few; v_call: TRBV10-3; j_call: TRBJ2-7; d_call: TRBD1
cdr3_nt: TGTGCCAGCAGCGTGGGACCCGAGAGGCAGTACTTC; cdr3_aa: CASSVGPERQYF; clone_size: .; v_call: TRBV6-2/TRBV6-3; j_call: TRBJ2-7; d_call: .
cdr3_nt: TGTGCCAGCAGCCGTAGCGGGGGGGCCTCCTACGAGCAGTACTTC; cdr3_aa: CASSRSGGASYEQYF; clone_size: many; v_call: TRBV7-9; j_call: TRBJ2-7; d_call: TRBD2
cdr3_nt: TGTGCCACCAGTGATCCTGGACAGGCGAAAGAGACCCAGTACTTC; cdr3_aa: CATSDPGQAKETQYF; clone_size: .; v_call: TRBV24-1; j_call: TRBJ2-5; d_call: TRBD1
cdr3_nt: TGTGCCAGCAGCTTAGGAGAGGGGGCCCCCGAATTGAATGAGCAGTTCTTC; cdr3_aa: CASSLGEGAPELNEQFF; clone_size: .; v_call: TRBV7-8; j_call: TRBJ2-1; d_call: TRBD1
cdr3_nt: TGCAGCGTTATCCGGGACAGGGGCACAGATACGCAGTATTTT; cdr3_aa: CSVIRDRGTDTQYF; clone_size: many; v_call: TRBV29-1; j_call: TRBJ2-3; d_call: TRBD1
cdr3_nt: TGTGCCAGCAGCTTAGTAGGGGGAGGGGATGGCTACACCTTC; cdr3_aa: CASSLVGGGDGYTF; clone_size: few; v_call: TRBV11-2; j_call: TRBJ1-2; d_call: .
cdr3_nt: TGTGCCACCAGTGACGTATTGGGACAGGGGGAAGAGACCCAGTACTTC; cdr3_aa: CATSDVLGQGEETQYF; clone_size: .; v_call: TRBV24-1; j_call: TRBJ2-5; d_call: TRBD1
cdr3_nt: TGTGCCAGCAGCTTAGGACAGGGGCAATACAATGAGCAGTTCTTC; cdr3_aa: CASSLGQGQYNEQFF; clone_size: .; v_call: TRBV7-3; j_call: TRBJ2-1; d_call: TRBD1